These T cell receptor beta chains were read from a single sample in a study of blood T cell repertoires in COVID-19. Generated by immunoSEQ multiplex PCR, the TCRdb table keeps only in-frame clones and is missing some. The sample has some 60,000 clones, 85% to 90% seen once. The sample comprised peripheral blood. These receptors came from a man between 60 and 75 years old with acute or convalescent COVID-19. CDR3s include the opening cysteine and the closing phenylalanine or tryptophan. The order of the fields is D gene, clone size, J gene, V gene, CDR3 DNA, CDR3 protein. The D gene is left open where the match is weak. Clone size is stated in some rows and not others, as once, few, many or a class when expanded.

>-|-|TRBJ2-7|TRBV10-3
TGTGCCATAGCGGCGGACTCCTACGAGCAGTACTTC
CAIAADSYEQYF
>TRBD2|-|TRBJ2-1|TRBV7-3
TGTGCCAGCAGCTTGGCTAGCGGCCAGTACAATGAGCAGTTCTTC
CASSLASGQYNEQFF
>TRBD1|-|TRBJ1-2|TRBV30
TGTGCCTGGAGCGCCACAGGGGGCTTTGGCTACACCTTC
CAWSATGGFGYTF
>-|-|TRBJ1-5|TRBV28
TGTGCCAGCAGTTTTGTGCGAGGGTATAATCAGCCCCAGCATTTT
CASSFVRGYNQPQHF
>TRBD1|-|TRBJ1-6|TRBV7-3
TGTGCCAGCAGCTCGACAGGGCGAAATTCACCCCTCCACTTT
CASSSTGRNSPLHF
>TRBD1|-|TRBJ1-4|TRBV11-2
TGTGCCAGCAGCCCGAGGACAGGGGGCAGTAACGAAAAACTGTTTTTT
CASSPRTGGSNEKLFF
>-|-|TRBJ1-6|TRBV6-5
TGTGCCAGCAGTTACCGGGAGGGTTATAATTCACCCCTCCACTTT
CASSYREGYNSPLHF
>TRBD2|-|TRBJ2-1|TRBV20-1
TGCAGTGCTAGTAGCGGGAGGGACTACAATGAGCAGTTCTTC
CSASSGRDYNEQFF
>-|-|TRBJ1-2|TRBV28
TGTGCCAGTACCTTGGAGGTCGGGAGGGGCTACACCTTC
CASTLEVGRGYTF
>-|-|TRBJ2-2|TRBV7-9
TGTGCCAGCAGCTTAGGGAGCGGTTCCACCGGGGAGCTGTTTTTT
CASSLGSGSTGELFF
>TRBD1|-|TRBJ2-2|TRBV28
TGTGCCAGCAGCACGGGACAGGGGACCGGGGAGCTGTTTTTT
CASSTGQGTGELFF
>-|-|TRBJ2-2|TRBV9
TGTGCCAGCAGCCCGAGGCTGGAACCGAACACCGGGGAGCTGTTTTTT
CASSPRLEPNTGELFF
>TRBD2|-|TRBJ2-1|TRBV27
TGTGCCAGCAGTTTATCGCTTTTGGGGGGGACTGAGCAGTTCTTC
CASSLSLLGGTEQFF
>-|-|TRBJ2-2|TRBV11-2
TGTGCCAGCAGCCCCGTTAGCACCGGGGAGCTGTTTTTT
CASSPVSTGELFF
>TRBD2|-|TRBJ2-3|TRBV7-8
TGTGCCAGCAGCGGGGGGGGCACAGATACGCAGTATTTT
CASSGGGTDTQYF
>-|once|TRBJ2-3|TRBV12-1
TGTGCCAGCAGCCGACTCGGGACTAGCGGGAGAATAAATACGCAGTATTTT
CASSRLGTSGRINTQYF
>TRBD1|-|TRBJ1-1|TRBV28
TGTGCCAGCAGTTCTCTTGGCGGGACAGGGGGCCCGAACACTGAAGCTTTCTTT
CASSSLGGTGGPNTEAFF
>-|-|TRBJ1-2|TRBV12-3/TRBV12-4
TGTGCCAGCAGGGGGGGGAGAGGCTACACCTTC
CASRGGRGYTF
>TRBD1|-|TRBJ1-2|TRBV5-6
TGTGCCAGCAGCCTCCCGGGACAGGGGACTGGCTACACCTTC
CASSLPGQGTGYTF
>TRBD1|-|TRBJ2-7|TRBV28
TGTGCCAGCAGTACCCTAGACAGGGCCGAGCAGTACTTC
CASSTLDRAEQYF
>-|-|TRBJ2-7|TRBV30
TGTGCCTGGAGTGTAAAACAGAACTACGAGCAGTACTTC
CAWSVKQNYEQYF
>-|few|TRBJ2-2|TRBV20-1
TGCAGTGCTAGTGGCGGGACCGGGGAGCTGTTTTTT
CSASGGTGELFF
>-|-|TRBJ2-3|TRBV5-1
TGCGCCAGCAGCTTCCTCGGACACAAGACAGATACGCAGTATTTT
CASSFLGHKTDTQYF
>TRBD2|-|TRBJ2-1|TRBV9
TGTGCCAGCAGCTTAGTTAGCGGGGTGGGCGGCGAAACCTACAATGAGCAGTTCTTC
CASSLVSGVGGETYNEQFF
>-|-|TRBJ2-7|TRBV2
TGTGCCAGCAGTGATCAGGGTGAGGCCTACGAGCAGTACTTC
CASSDQGEAYEQYF
>-|-|TRBJ2-5|TRBV19
TGTGCCAGTAGTATCGACACCGAAGAGACCCAGTACTTC
CASSIDTEETQYF
>-|-|TRBJ1-1|TRBV20-1
TGCAGTGCTAGTCCATCGAACACTGAAGCTTTCTTT
CSASPSNTEAFF
>TRBD1|-|TRBJ1-2|TRBV30
TGTGCCTGGATCCAGGGAAGAACCGGGACAGGCTTCCCCCTCTATGGCTACACCTTC
CAWIQGRTGTGFPLYGYTF
>-|-|TRBJ1-4|TRBV5-8
TGTGCCAGCAGCTTGGGTCAGGGCCCAACTAATGAAAAACTGTTTTTT
CASSLGQGPTNEKLFF
>TRBD1|-|TRBJ2-1|TRBV6-5
TGTGCCAGCAGTTCCGGGACAGGACTAAGAACTTATGAGCAGTTCTTC
CASSSGTGLRTYEQFF
>TRBD1|-|TRBJ2-3|TRBV15
TGTGCCACCAGCAGGACCGGGACAGGCACAGATACGCAGTATTTT
CATSRTGTGTDTQYF
>TRBD1|once|TRBJ1-3|TRBV10-3
TGTGCCATCAGTGAGGCCAAGACAGGGACCCTCTCTGGAAACACCATATATTTT
CAISEAKTGTLSGNTIYF
>TRBD2|-|TRBJ2-1|TRBV19
TGTGCCAGTAGTATCCCGGGAGGGTACTACAATGAGCAGTTCTTC
CASSIPGGYYNEQFF
>TRBD1|-|TRBJ1-2|TRBV27
TGTGCCAGCAGTTCCCGGGACAGCCGTTCTAACTATGGCTACACCTTC
CASSSRDSRSNYGYTF
>-|-|TRBJ1-2|TRBV25-1
TGTGCCAGCAGTGAATATATCCCAGGGCGGGGCTACACCTTC
CASSEYIPGRGYTF
>-|few|TRBJ2-1|TRBV27
TGTGCCAGCAGCCCGAACAGGGCCTTTCTGACGTACAATGAGCAGTTCTTC
CASSPNRAFLTYNEQFF
>TRBD2|-|TRBJ2-3|TRBV11-2
TGTGCCAGCAGCCCTCTGGGGGCGGGAGGGCCGGATACGCAGTATTTT
CASSPLGAGGPDTQYF
>TRBD2|-|TRBJ2-7|TRBV10-3
TGTGCTACCCGGGAGGCCGCGTCCTACGAGCAGTACTTC
CATREAASYEQYF
>TRBD2|-|TRBJ2-7|TRBV4-2
TGTGCCAGCAGCCAAGAGGGGCTAGCGGGGACCCGTTCCTACGAGCAGTACTTC
CASSQEGLAGTRSYEQYF
>TRBD1|-|TRBJ1-3|TRBV4-1
TGCGCCAGCAGCCAAGAACCGCAGGGGGTCCGAAACACCATATATTTT
CASSQEPQGVRNTIYF
>TRBD2|-|TRBJ2-3|TRBV30
TGTGCCTGGGGCCCGCCTAGCGGTTTCACAGATACGCAGTATTTT
CAWGPPSGFTDTQYF
>-|-|TRBJ1-2|TRBV7-9
TGTGCCAGCAGCTTAGGGGCAGGCCTTGGTTATGGCTACACCTTC
CASSLGAGLGYGYTF
>TRBD2|-|TRBJ2-2|TRBV7-9
TGTGCCAGCAGCATCTCTAGCGGGAACGGAGGCGGGGAGCTGTTTTTT
CASSISSGNGGGELFF
>TRBD1|-|TRBJ2-7|TRBV2
TGTGCCAGCAGTGAGCGAGGACAGGGGGCTTCGCGGTACTTC
CASSERGQGASRYF
>TRBD1|few|TRBJ1-4|TRBV28
TGTGCCAGCAGAACAGGACAGGGGGAGCCCACTAATGAAAAACTGTTTTTT
CASRTGQGEPTNEKLFF
>TRBD1|-|TRBJ2-2|TRBV19
TGTGCCAGTAGTCGACAGGGATCCACCGGGGAGCTGTTTTTT
CASSRQGSTGELFF
>TRBD1|-|TRBJ1-2|TRBV18
TGTGCCAGCTCACCAATGGACAGGGTGGATCATGGCTACACCTTC
CASSPMDRVDHGYTF
>TRBD1|-|TRBJ2-6|TRBV9
TGTGCCAGCAGCGTAGGACAGGGGGACGGCTCTGGGGCCAACGTCCTGACTTTC
CASSVGQGDGSGANVLTF